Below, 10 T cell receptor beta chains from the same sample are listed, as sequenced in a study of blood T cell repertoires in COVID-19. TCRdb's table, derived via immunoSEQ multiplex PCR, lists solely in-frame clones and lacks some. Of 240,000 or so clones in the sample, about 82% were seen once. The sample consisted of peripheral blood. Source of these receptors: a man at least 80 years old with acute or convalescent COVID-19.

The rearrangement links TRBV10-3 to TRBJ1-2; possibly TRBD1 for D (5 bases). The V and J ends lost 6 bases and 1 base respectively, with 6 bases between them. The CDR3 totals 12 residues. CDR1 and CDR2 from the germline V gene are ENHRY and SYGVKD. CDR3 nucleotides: TGTGCCATCAGACAGGATAACTATGGCTACACCTTC. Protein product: CAIRQDNYGYTF.

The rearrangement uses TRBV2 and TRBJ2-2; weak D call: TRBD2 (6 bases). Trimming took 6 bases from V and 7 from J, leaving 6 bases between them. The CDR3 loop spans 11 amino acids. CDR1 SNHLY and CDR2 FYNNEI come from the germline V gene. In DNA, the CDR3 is TGTGCCAGCAGGGGGGGCGGGGAGCTGTTTTTT. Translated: CASRGGGELFF. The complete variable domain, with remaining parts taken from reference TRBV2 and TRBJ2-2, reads EPEVTQTPSHQVTQMGQEVILRCVPISNHLYFYWYRQILGQKVEFLVSFYNNEISEKSEIFDDQFSVERPDGSNFTLKIRSTKLEDSAMYFCASRGGGELFFGEGSRLTVL.

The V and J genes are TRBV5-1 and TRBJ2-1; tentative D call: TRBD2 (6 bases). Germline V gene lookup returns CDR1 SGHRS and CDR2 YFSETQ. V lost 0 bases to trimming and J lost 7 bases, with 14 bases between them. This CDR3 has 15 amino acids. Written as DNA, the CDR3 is TGCGCCAGCAGCTTGGCGCGGGACCCGAAGAATGAGCAGTTCTTC. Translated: CASSLARDPKNEQFF.

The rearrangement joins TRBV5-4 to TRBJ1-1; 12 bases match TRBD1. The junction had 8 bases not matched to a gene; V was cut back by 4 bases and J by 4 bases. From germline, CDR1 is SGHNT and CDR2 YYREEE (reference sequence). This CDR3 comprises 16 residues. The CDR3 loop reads CASSPGTGGAVTEAFF. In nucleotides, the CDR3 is TGTGCCAGCAGCCCGGGGACAGGGGGCGCGGTCACTGAAGCTTTCTTT.

Here the CDR3 reads CASSLTGISNQPQHF. The CDR3 region has the DNA TGCGCCAGCAGCTTGACAGGGATTAGCAATCAGCCCCAGCATTTT. The rearrangement links TRBV5-1 to TRBJ1-5; D possibly corresponds to TRBD1 (6 bases). V gave up 1 base and J gave up 0 bases, with 8 bases separating them. Germline V gives CDR1 SGHRS, CDR2 YFSETQ. This CDR3 has 15 residues. Full variable domain (rest looked up from reference TRBV5-1 and TRBJ1-5): KAGVTQTPRYLIKTRGQQVTLSCSPISGHRSVSWYQQTPGQGLQFLFEYFSETQRNKGNFPGRFSGRQFSNSRSEMNVSTLELGDSALYLCASSLTGISNQPQHFGDGTRLSIL.

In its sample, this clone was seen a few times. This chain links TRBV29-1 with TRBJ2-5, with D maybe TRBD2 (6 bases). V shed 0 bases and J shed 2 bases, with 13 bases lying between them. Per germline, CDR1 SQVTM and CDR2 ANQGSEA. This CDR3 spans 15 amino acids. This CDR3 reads CSVEEGAGRQETQYF. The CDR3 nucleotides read TGCAGCGTTGAAGAAGGGGCGGGAAGGCAAGAGACCCAGTACTTC. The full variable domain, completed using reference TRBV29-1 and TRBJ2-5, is SAVISQKPSRDICQRGTSLTIQCQVDSQVTMMFWYRQQPGQSLTLIATANQGSEATYESGFVIDKFPISRPNLTFSTLTVSNMSPEDSSIYLCSVEEGAGRQETQYFGPGTRLLVL.

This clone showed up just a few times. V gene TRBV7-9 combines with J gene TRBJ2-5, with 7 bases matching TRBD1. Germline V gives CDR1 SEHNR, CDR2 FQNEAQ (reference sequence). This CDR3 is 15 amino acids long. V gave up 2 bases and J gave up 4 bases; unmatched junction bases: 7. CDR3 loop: CASSLQTGMGETQYF. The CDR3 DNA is TGTGCCAGCAGCTTACAGACAGGGATGGGAGAGACCCAGTACTTC.

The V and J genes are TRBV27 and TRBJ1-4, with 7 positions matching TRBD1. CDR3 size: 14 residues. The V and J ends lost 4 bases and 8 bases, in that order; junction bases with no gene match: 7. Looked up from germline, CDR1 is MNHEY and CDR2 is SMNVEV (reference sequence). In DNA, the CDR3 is TGTGCCAGCAGTTCGACAGGGAAGGTAGAAAAACTGTTTTTT. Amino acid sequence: CASSSTGKVEKLFF.

CDR3 in DNA: TGTGCCAGTAGTATAACGGGAGAGAACACCGGGGAGCTGTTTTTT. It is translated as CASSITGENTGELFF. The J gene is TRBJ2-2, the V gene TRBV19; possibly TRBD2 for D (6 bases). The CDR3 covers 15 residues. Between the trimmed V and J ends, which lost 2 bases and 1 base, there was a span of 8 bases. The V gene's germline CDR1 is LNHDA and CDR2 SQIVND (reference sequence).

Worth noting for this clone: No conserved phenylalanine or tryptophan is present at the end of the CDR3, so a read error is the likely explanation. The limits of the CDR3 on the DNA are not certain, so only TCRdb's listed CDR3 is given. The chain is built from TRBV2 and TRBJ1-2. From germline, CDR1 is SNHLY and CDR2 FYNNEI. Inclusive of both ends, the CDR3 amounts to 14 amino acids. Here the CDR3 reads CASSGAYRSGYSFG.